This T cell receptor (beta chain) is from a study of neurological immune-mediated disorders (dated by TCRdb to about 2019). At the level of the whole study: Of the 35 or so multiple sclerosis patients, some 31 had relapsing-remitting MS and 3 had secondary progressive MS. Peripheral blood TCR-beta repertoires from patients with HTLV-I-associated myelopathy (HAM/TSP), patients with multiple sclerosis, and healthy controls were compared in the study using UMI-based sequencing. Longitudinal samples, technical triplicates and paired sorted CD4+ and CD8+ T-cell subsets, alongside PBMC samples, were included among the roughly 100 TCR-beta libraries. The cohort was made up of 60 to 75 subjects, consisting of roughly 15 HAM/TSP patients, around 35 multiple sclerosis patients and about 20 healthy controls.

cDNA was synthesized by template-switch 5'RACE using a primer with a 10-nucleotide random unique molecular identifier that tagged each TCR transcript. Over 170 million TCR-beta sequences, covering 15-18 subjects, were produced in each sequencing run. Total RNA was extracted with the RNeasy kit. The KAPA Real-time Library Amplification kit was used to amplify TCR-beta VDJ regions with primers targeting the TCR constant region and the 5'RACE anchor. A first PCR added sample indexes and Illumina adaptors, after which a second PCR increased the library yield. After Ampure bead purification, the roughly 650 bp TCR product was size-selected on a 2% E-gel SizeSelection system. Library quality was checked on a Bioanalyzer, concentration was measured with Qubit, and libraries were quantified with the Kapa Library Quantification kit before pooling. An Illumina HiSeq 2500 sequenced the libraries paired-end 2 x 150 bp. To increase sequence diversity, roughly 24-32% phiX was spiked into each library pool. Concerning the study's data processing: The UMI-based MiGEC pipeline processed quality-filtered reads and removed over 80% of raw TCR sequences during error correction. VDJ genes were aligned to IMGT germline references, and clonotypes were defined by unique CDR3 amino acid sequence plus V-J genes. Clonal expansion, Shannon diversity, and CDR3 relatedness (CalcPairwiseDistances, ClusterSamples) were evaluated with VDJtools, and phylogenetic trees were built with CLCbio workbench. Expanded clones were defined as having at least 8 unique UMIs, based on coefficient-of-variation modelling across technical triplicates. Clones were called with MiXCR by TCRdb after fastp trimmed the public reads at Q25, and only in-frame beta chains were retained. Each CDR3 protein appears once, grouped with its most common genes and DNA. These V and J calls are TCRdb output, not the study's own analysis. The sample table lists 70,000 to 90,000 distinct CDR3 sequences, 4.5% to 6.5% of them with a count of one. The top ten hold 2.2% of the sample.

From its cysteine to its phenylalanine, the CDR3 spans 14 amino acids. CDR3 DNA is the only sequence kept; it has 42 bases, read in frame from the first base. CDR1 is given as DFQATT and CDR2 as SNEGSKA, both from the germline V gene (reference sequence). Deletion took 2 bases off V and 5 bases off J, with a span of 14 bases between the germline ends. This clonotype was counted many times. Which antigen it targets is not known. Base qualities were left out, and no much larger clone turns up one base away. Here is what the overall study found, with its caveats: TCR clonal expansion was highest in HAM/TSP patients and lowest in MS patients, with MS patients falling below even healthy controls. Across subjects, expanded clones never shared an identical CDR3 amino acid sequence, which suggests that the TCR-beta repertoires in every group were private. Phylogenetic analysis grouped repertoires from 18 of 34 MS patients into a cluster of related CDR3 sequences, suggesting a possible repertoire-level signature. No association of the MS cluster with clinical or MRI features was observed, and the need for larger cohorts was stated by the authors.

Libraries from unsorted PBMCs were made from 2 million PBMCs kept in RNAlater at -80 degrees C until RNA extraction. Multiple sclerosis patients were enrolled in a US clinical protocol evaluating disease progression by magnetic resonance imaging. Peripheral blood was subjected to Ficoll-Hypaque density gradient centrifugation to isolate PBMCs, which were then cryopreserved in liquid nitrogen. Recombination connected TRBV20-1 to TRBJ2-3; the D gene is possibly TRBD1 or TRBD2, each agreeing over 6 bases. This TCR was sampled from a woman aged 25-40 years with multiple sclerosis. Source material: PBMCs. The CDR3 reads CSARSAGEVDTQYF. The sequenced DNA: TGCAGTGCTAGATCGGCAGGGGAGGTAGATACGCAGTATTTT.